This T cell receptor (beta chain) was obtained from a study of T cells after yellow fever vaccination (dated by TCRdb to the late 2010s). As for the study more broadly: The SMART-Seq v4 Ultra Low Input RNA kit was used to prepare libraries from fractions with low cell numbers. Blood was drawn at multiple timepoints before and after primary and secondary immunization, with bulk PBMC replicates and cell subsets isolated. To track T-cell clones before and after primary and booster YFV17D yellow fever vaccination, bulk TCR alpha and beta repertoires were sequenced longitudinally. Two healthy male donors, one aged 18 to 30 and one aged 30 to 40 years, were included in the cohort. What the authors observed across the whole study: Only a couple of donors were included in the study, so the extent to which the findings can be generalized is limited. Compared with the primary T-cell response, the secondary T-cell response was faster but weaker, reaching its peak on day 5 rather than on day 15. Because abundant contaminating clonotypes from the bulk population could be contained in FACS-sorted repertoires, computational filtering was required. Most clones expanded after primary vaccination (almost 97% of CD4 and 70% to 90% of CD8) were re-detected after the booster, suggesting that broad memory maintenance occurred. A small share of clonotypes occurred in both CD4 and CD8 compartments, likely arising from convergent recombination.

A word on this clonotype: Its antigen specificity is not known. No qualities accompany the bases; no much larger clone lies one base away.

TCR cDNA was synthesized by 5'RACE template switching, through which a universal primer site and unique molecular identifiers were introduced. Priming for cDNA synthesis came from both the TCR alpha and TCR beta constant segments. Library amplification involved two PCR steps, and the second step added sample barcodes and sequencing adapters. Sequencing of libraries was performed on Illumina HiSeq 2500 (2x100 bp) or NovaSeq (2x150 bp). In the source study's methods: MIGEC was used to demultiplex reads and collapse the reads into UMI consensus sequences, and MiXCR was used for V(D)J alignment. Vaccine-responding clonotypes were defined with edgeR using replicate PBMC samples, requiring FDR below 0.01 and a log2 fold change above 5 up to day 15. Each bulk clonotype received a CD4 or CD8 identity based on whether the sequenced CD4 or CD8 repertoire contained that clonotype at higher abundance. TCRdb reworked the public reads: Q25 trimming with fastp, MiXCR clone assembly, productive beta chains retained. Rows are combined by CDR3 protein, so each entry shows the most common genes and DNA. It is TCRdb's table, rather than the study itself, that gives the V and J calls and clone size. Present in this sample are about 580,000 distinct CDR3 sequences, 17% of which were seen just once. The ten largest make up 17% of the sample.

CDR1 and CDR2 are read off the germline V gene as SGHRS and YFSETQ. V drops 5 bases and J drops 5 bases, leaving 13 bases in between. From cysteine to phenylalanine, the CDR3 is 14 amino acids long. Only CDR3 DNA is held: 42 bases, read in frame from base 1. Explained via the paper, the treatment or condition label denotes: live attenuated yellow fever vaccine strain. Two biological replicates of bulk PBMCs were collected at each blood-draw timepoint. PBMCs were isolated from peripheral blood using a standard Ficoll-Paque protocol. TriZol was used to extract RNA from bulk PBMCs, CD4 and CD8 fractions, and dextramer-positive and dextramer-negative fractions.

Here the chain combines TRBV5-1 and TRBJ1-4, with a weak D call of TRBD1 (5 bases match). Sequenced material: PBMCs, taken 5 days after the first yellow fever vaccination. This sequence originates from a man between 18 and 35 years old who received the YFV17D yellow fever vaccine. The DNA sequence reads TGCGCCAGCAGAGACAGTAGGATAAATGAAAAACTGTTTTTT. Its protein product is CASRDSRINEKLFF. The full variable domain, with segments outside the CDR3 supplied by the reference TRBV5-1 and TRBJ1-4 proteins, appears as KAGVTQTPRYLIKTRGQQVTLSCSPISGHRSVSWYQQTPGQGLQFLFEYFSETQRNKGNFPGRFSGRQFSNSRSEMNVSTLELGDSALYLCASRDSRINEKLFFGSGTQLSVL.